What follows are 20 T cell receptor beta chains derived from one specimen sequenced in a study of cytomegalovirus exposure and HLA in healthy donors. Primers: 60 Vbeta forward and 13 Jbeta reverse. The repertoire was sequenced with immunoSEQ multiplex PCR; TCRdb's copy has only in-frame clones and lacks some. The sample holds 100,000 to 120,000 clones, 65% to 85% seen once. Sequenced input: PBMCs. The receptors stem from a man younger than 40 in good health and CMV-seropositive.

The V gene is TRBV4-2, the J gene TRBJ2-3, with 12 bases aligning to TRBD2. V shed 4 bases and J 1 base; nucleotides not matched to a gene: 3. The CDR3 consists of 16 residues. Germline CDR1 reads LGHNA; CDR2 reads YNFKEQ. The CDR3 spells CASSPTSGGGTDTQYF. For the CDR3, the DNA is TGTGCCAGCAGCCCGACTAGCGGGGGAGGCACAGATACGCAGTATTTT.

This clone has just one count. The V and J genes are TRBV5-1 and TRBJ1-4; the D gene is possibly TRBD1 (5 bases). CDR3 length: 14 amino acids. The V end was cut by 3 bases, the J end by 2 bases, with 8 bases between. CDR1 and CDR2 (germline): SGHRS, YFSETQ. CDR3: CASSSRGTNEKLFF. The CDR3 DNA reads as TGCGCCAGCAGCTCTCGGGGGACTAATGAAAAACTGTTTTTT. Supplemented by reference TRBV5-1 and TRBJ1-4, the full variable domain reads KAGVTQTPRYLIKTRGQQVTLSCSPISGHRSVSWYQQTPGQGLQFLFEYFSETQRNKGNFPGRFSGRQFSNSRSEMNVSTLELGDSALYLCASSSRGTNEKLFFGSGTQLSVL.

This rearrangement joins TRBV6-6 to TRBJ2-7, with TRBD2 identical over 9 bases. The CDR3 is 15 residues long. The V gene end was trimmed by 2 bases and the J gene end by 0 bases; junction bases not matched to a gene: 2. CDR1 is MNHNY, CDR2 SVGAGI, per germline (reference sequence). The CDR3: CASSYGSGSSYEQYF. The CDR3 bases are TGTGCCAGCAGTTACGGTAGCGGGAGCTCCTACGAGCAGTACTTC.

The gene calls are TRBV2 and TRBJ2-3; no firm D call. Trimming stripped 7 bases from V and 5 bases from J, with 13 bases between. The CDR3 totals 13 residues. The V gene's germline CDR1 is SNHLY and CDR2 FYNNEI. This CDR3 reads CASTLVRQDTQYF. The CDR3, as DNA: TGTGCCAGCACGCTAGTTCGGCAAGATACGCAGTATTTT.

The table lists this clone with a few counts. The chain recombines TRBV4-3 with TRBJ1-3; D gene uncertain. Trimming shortened V by 3 bases and J by 0 bases, and 6 bases separated the two germline ends. CDR1 is LGHNA and CDR2 is YSLEER in the germline V gene. CDR3 size: 14 residues. The CDR3 reads CASSQGSSGNTIYF. CDR3 sequence (DNA): TGCGCCAGCAGCCAGGGCAGCTCTGGAAACACCATATATTTT.

CDR3 sequence reads: CASSFSPMEGNQPQHF. DNA for the CDR3: TGTGCCAGCAGTTTCTCACCAATGGAGGGGAATCAGCCCCAGCATTTT. The chain uses TRBV27 and TRBJ1-5, with a possible D match to TRBD1 (5 bases). This CDR3 contains 16 residues. V lost 3 bases to trimming and J lost 4 bases, with 16 bases between them. Looked up from germline, CDR1 is MNHEY and CDR2 is SMNVEV (reference sequence).

DNA of the CDR3: TGCGCCAGCAGCTTGGCCGATCCCAGCGGGGGGGCCTGGGAGACCCAGTACTTC. It is translated as CASSLADPSGGAWETQYF. The chain recombines TRBV5-1 with TRBJ2-5; 10 bases line up with TRBD2. With 0 bases clipped from V and 5 bases from J, the junction kept 13 bases outside the gene matches. Germline V gene sequence: CDR1 SGHRS, CDR2 YFSETQ. The CDR3 has 18 amino acids.

The chain combines TRBV21-1 with TRBJ2-5; TRBD2 is the table's D call, not checked against the DNA. TRBV21-1 is a known pseudogene. This CDR3 comprises 17 residues. The CDR3 is CASSKAPHGGVPETQYF. For the CDR3, the DNA is TGTGCCAGCAGCAAAGCTCCGCACGGAGGGGTCCCAGAGACCCAGTACTTC.

This clone was counted only a few times. The chain couples TRBV6-6 to TRBJ1-2; 9 nucleotides match TRBD1. The V gene end was trimmed by 0 bases and the J gene end by 8 bases; junction bases not matched to a gene: 10. CDR1 MNHNY and CDR2 SVGAGI come from the germline V gene (reference sequence). The CDR3 spans 16 residues. As DNA, the CDR3 is TGTGCCAGCAGTTACTCTGGGACAGGGCCTAAGGAGGGCTACACCTTC. Residues: CASSYSGTGPKEGYTF.

This rearrangement joins TRBV14 to TRBJ2-7, with D maybe TRBD1 (6 bases). The germline V gene encodes CDR1 SGHDN and CDR2 FVKESK. CDR3 length: 17 residues. Deletions cut 1 base from V and 7 bases from J, with 23 bases between. DNA of the CDR3: TGTGCCAGCAGCCAAGTCAGGGGCCGCGCCTCTCCGGGGGAGCAGTACTTC. As protein: CASSQVRGRASPGEQYF.

Here the CDR3 reads CATSRGTGLGTEAFF. The CDR3 DNA sequence: TGTGCCACCAGCAGAGGGACAGGGTTGGGCACTGAAGCTTTCTTT. V gene TRBV15 combines with J gene TRBJ1-1; 8 bases map to TRBD1. Trimming cost V 1 base and J 4 bases; bases outside gene matches: 5. This CDR3 is 15 amino acids long. The V gene's germline CDR1 is LNHNV and CDR2 YYDKDF (reference sequence).

V gene TRBV4-2 combines with J gene TRBJ1-6, with TRBD1 as a possible D gene (5 bases). Trimming took off 0 bases at V and 3 bases at J, with 6 bases between the two ends. CDR3 length: 15 amino acids. Per the germline V gene, CDR1 is LGHNA and CDR2 is YNFKEQ. CDR3 amino acids: CASSQDRVYNSPLHF. The CDR3 bases are TGTGCCAGCAGCCAAGACAGGGTCTATAATTCACCCCTCCACTTT.

The V call is TRBV11-2, the J call TRBJ2-7; TRBD1 matches 10 bases. V dropped 5 bases and J dropped 4; count of bases not matched to a gene: 8. CDR1 and CDR2 (germline): SGHAT, FQNNGV. This CDR3 contains 15 residues. CDR3 nucleotide sequence: TGTGCCAGCAGCAGATCCGGGACAGGGGAGTACGAGCAGTACTTC. Translation gives CASSRSGTGEYEQYF.

On this clone itself: This sample also contains other DNA sequences that code for the same CDR3. CDR3 sequence reads: CASSLQGSYEQYF. The CDR3 region has the DNA TGTGCCAGCAGCTTGCAGGGCTCCTACGAGCAGTACTTC. The V call is TRBV5-4, the J call TRBJ2-7; weak D call: TRBD1 (5 bases). In germline, CDR1 is SGHNT, CDR2 YYREEE (reference sequence). The length of the CDR3 is 13 residues. V gave up 1 base and J gave up 0 bases, with 5 bases separating them.

The V and J genes are TRBV29-1 and TRBJ1-2; D gene uncertain. Germline V CDR1 and CDR2: SQVTM, ANQGSEA. The V end lost 5 bases, the J end lost 0 bases, and 16 bases lay between the germline ends. This CDR3 is 15 amino acids long. The CDR3 protein is CSVLNPPGSNYGYTF. DNA for the CDR3: TGCAGCGTTTTAAATCCCCCGGGGTCTAACTATGGCTACACCTTC.

CDR3 loop: CASSIGTTAAYEQYF. In DNA form, the CDR3 reads TGTGCCAGTAGTATCGGAACGACAGCTGCCTACGAGCAGTACTTC. The chain recombines TRBV19 with TRBJ2-7; possibly TRBD1 for D (5 bases). Germline V gives CDR1 LNHDA, CDR2 SQIVND (reference sequence). The CDR3 spans 15 residues. Between the trimmed V and J ends, which lost 3 bases and 2 bases, there was a span of 14 bases.

The chain has TRBV10-2 and TRBJ1-3; perhaps TRBD1 as D (5 bases). V lost 3 bases to trimming and J lost 0 bases, with 18 bases between them. Germline CDR1 and CDR2: WSHSY and SAAADI. The CDR3 is 18 amino acids. CDR3 DNA: TGCGCCAGCAGTGACTTTTCCCCAGGGCCCCCCTCTGGAAACACCATATATTTT. Translation gives CASSDFSPGPPSGNTIYF.

This clone occurred once. V is TRBV15 and J is TRBJ2-7, with TRBD2 matching 8 bases. Per germline, CDR1 LNHNV and CDR2 YYDKDF (reference sequence). With 3 bases clipped from V and 6 bases from J, the junction kept 4 bases outside the gene matches. The CDR3 runs to 13 residues. The CDR3 bases are TGTGCCACCAGCAGTCGGGAGGGGATCGAGCAGTACTTC. Its translation is CATSSREGIEQYF.

This clone was found a few times. V gene TRBV10-3 combines with J gene TRBJ1-4, with D perhaps TRBD1 (5 bases). V was clipped by 3 bases and J by 5 bases, with 13 bases between them. Germline loops: CDR1 ENHRY, CDR2 SYGVKD. This CDR3 region has 15 residues. CDR3 nucleotides: TGTGCCATCAGTGATAACGTACAGGTGAATGAAAAACTGTTTTTT. Translation: CAISDNVQVNEKLFF.

V and J are TRBV28 and TRBJ1-2; 8 positions match TRBD1. Per the germline V gene, CDR1 is MDHEN and CDR2 is SYDVKM. The CDR3 extends over 15 amino acids. After removal of 7 bases from V and 8 bases from J, the junction contained 15 bases not matched to a gene. CDR3 DNA: TGTGCCAGCACCATTGTGTCCAGGGGGCGGCAAGGCTACACCTTC. Translating gives CASTIVSRGRQGYTF.